This T cell receptor beta chain was identified during a study of post-analysis software for immune sequencing data. Study context: Relapsing-remitting, secondary progressive and progressive-relapsing forms made up the multiple sclerosis disease courses.

V shed 6 bases, J shed 10 bases, and the junction held 17 bases outside the gene matches. Per germline, CDR1 MDHEN and CDR2 SYDVKM. This CDR3 is built from 16 residues. Unique molecular identifiers tagged the TCR beta cDNA libraries. The T cell input of about 0.85 to 10 million gave a few hundred thousand cDNA molecules. In TCRdb, the PCR reads were re-called with MiXCR into one record per CDR3 protein. The sample records about 460,000 distinct CDR3 sequences, around 40% being singletons. Points on this clonotype: The antigen is not known.

Whole-study findings and limits: Patients had higher frequencies than controls of about 5 TRBV segments, including TRBV5-6, TRBV5-1 and TRBV20-1.

Sequencing input: blood. The chain links TRBV28 to TRBJ2-1; 8 bases fit TRBD2. This TCR derives from a girl between 5 and 17 years old with multiple sclerosis. This chain's CDR3 is CASSLGSGSNLGEQFF. CDR3 DNA sequence: TGTGCCAGCAGCCTCGGGAGCGGGAGCAACCTCGGGGAGCAGTTCTTC.